These T cell receptor beta chains were read from a single sample in a study of OX40 agonist ivuxolimab in advanced cancers. The repertoire was sequenced with immunoSEQ multiplex PCR; TCRdb's copy has only in-frame clones and lacks some. The sample carries over 50,000 clones, over 80% recorded once. The specimen comprised CD4+ or CD8+ T cells sorted from blood, sampled in a trial of the OX40 agonist ivuxolimab. The source is an adult with an advanced solid tumor such as melanoma, head and neck, liver or kidney cancer. The CDR3 runs from the conserved cysteine through the conserved F or W. The D gene is left open where the match is weak. Size values are once, few and many counts, or a class for expanded clones, and some rows have none.

D: -; size: -; V: TRBV27; J: TRBJ2-3; CDR3: CASSFGYLGDTQYF; DNA: TGTGCCAGCAGTTTCGGCTACCTGGGGGATACGCAGTATTTT
D: -; size: once; V: TRBV19; J: TRBJ2-3; CDR3: CASSIGGTTTDTQYF; DNA: TGTGCCAGTAGTATAGGCGGGACAACCACAGATACGCAGTATTTT
D: -; size: -; V: TRBV7-9; J: TRBJ2-1; CDR3: CASSGGHEQFF; DNA: TGTGCCAGCAGCGGAGGCCATGAGCAGTTCTTC
D: TRBD1; size: -; V: TRBV7-2; J: TRBJ1-3; CDR3: CASSPEDRAGNTIYF; DNA: TGTGCCAGCAGCCCCGAAGACAGGGCTGGAAACACCATATATTTT
D: -; size: -; V: TRBV25-1; J: TRBJ2-1; CDR3: CASRGGRGASYNEQFF; DNA: TGTGCCAGCAGAGGCGGGCGGGGAGCCTCCTACAATGAGCAGTTCTTC
D: -; size: once; V: TRBV19; J: TRBJ2-7; CDR3: CASSTNYEQYF; DNA: TGTGCCAGTAGTACCAACTACGAGCAGTACTTC
D: TRBD2; size: few; V: TRBV19; J: TRBJ2-1; CDR3: CASSIASEREFNEQFF; DNA: TGTGCCAGTAGTATCGCATCTGAGCGGGAGTTCAATGAGCAGTTCTTC
D: -; size: -; V: TRBV11-2; J: TRBJ1-6; CDR3: CASSLYRSPLHF; DNA: TGTGCCAGCAGCTTATACCGGTCTCCCCTCCACTTT
D: -; size: -; V: TRBV6-5; J: TRBJ2-1; CDR3: CASSPLGHNEQFF; DNA: TGTGCCAGCAGTCCCCTAGGGCACAATGAGCAGTTCTTC
D: TRBD1; size: -; V: TRBV5-6; J: TRBJ2-1; CDR3: CASSFGQGDEQFF; DNA: TGTGCCAGCAGCTTCGGACAGGGCGATGAGCAGTTCTTC
D: -; size: -; V: TRBV7-6; J: TRBJ1-3; CDR3: CASSLLPDSGNTIYF; DNA: TGTGCCAGCAGCCTCCTGCCAGACTCTGGAAACACCATATATTTT